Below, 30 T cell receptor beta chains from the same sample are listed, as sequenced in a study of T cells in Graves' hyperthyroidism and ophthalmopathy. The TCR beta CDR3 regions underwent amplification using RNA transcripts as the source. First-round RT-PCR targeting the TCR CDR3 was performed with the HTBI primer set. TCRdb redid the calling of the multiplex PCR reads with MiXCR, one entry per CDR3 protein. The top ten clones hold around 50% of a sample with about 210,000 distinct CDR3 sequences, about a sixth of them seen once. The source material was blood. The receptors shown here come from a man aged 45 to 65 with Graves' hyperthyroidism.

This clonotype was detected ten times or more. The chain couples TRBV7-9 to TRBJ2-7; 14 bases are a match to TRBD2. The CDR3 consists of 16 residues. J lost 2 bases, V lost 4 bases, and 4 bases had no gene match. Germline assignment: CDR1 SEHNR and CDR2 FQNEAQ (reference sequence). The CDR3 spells CASSSGTSGRAYEQYF. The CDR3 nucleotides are TGTGCCAGCAGCTCCGGGACTAGCGGGAGAGCCTACGAGCAGTACTTC.

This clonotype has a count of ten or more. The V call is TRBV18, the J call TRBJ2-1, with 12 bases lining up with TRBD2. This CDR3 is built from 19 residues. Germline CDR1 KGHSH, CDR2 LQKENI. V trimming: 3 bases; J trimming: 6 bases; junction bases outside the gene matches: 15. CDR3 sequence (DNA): TGTGCCAGCTCACCCATCCCCTACCTGACTAGCGGGAGAGGCAATGAGCAGTTCTTC. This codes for CASSPIPYLTSGRGNEQFF.

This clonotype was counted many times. The CDR3 is CASSQDSFRGVKLFF. As DNA, the CDR3 is TGTGCCAGCAGCCAAGATAGTTTCCGGGGGGTAAAACTGTTTTTT. The chain is built from TRBV3-1 and TRBJ1-4, with D possibly matching TRBD1 (5 bases). Trimming cost V 0 bases and J 10 bases, with 15 bases left between them. This CDR3 spans 15 amino acids. Germline V gene lookup returns CDR1 LGHDT and CDR2 YNNKEL (reference sequence).

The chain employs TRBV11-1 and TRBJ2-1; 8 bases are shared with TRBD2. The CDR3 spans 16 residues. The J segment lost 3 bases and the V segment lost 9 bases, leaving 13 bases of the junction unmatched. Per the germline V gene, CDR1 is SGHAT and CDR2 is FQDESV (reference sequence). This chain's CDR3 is CASNLGGGTNYNEQFF. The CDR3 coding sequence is TGTGCCAGTAACCTCGGGGGGGGCACGAACTACAATGAGCAGTTCTTC.

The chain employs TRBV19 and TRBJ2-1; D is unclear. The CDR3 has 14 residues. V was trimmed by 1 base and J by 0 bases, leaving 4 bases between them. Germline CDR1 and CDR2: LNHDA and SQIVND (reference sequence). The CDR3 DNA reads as TGTGCCAGTAGTATAGGAGGCTCCTACAATGAGCAGTTCTTC. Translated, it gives CASSIGGSYNEQFF. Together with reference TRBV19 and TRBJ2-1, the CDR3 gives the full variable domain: DGGITQSPKYLFRKEGQNVTLSCEQNLNHDAMYWYRQDPGQGLRLIYYSQIVNDFQKGDIAEGYSVSREKKESFPLTVTSAQKNPTAFYLCASSIGGSYNEQFFGPGTRLTVL.

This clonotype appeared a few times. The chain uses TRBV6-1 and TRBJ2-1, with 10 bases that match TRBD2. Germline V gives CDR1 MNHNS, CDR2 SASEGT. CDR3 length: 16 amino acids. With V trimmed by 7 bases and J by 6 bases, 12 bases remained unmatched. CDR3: CASNPAGGRAINEQFF. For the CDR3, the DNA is TGTGCCAGCAACCCAGCGGGGGGGAGGGCCATCAATGAGCAGTTCTTC.

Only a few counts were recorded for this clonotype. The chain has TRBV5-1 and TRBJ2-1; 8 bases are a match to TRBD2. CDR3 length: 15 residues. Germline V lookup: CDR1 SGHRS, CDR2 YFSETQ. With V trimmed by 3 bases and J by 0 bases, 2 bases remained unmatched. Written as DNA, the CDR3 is TGCGCCAGCAGCTCGGGGGGGGGCTCCTACAATGAGCAGTTCTTC. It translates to CASSSGGGSYNEQFF.

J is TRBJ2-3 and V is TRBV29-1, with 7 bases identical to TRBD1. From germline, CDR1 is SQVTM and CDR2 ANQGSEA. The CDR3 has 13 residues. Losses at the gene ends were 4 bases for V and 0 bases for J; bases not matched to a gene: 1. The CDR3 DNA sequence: TGCAGCGTTGGGGACAGAAGCACAGATACGCAGTATTTT. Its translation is CSVGDRSTDTQYF.

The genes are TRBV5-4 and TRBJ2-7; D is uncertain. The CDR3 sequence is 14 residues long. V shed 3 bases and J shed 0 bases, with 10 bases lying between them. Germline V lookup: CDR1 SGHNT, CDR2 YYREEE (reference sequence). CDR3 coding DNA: TGTGCCAGCAGCTCTACCCCGGGCTCCTACGAGCAGTACTTC. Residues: CASSSTPGSYEQYF.

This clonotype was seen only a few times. The chain's CDR3 is CASSFELAHTDTQYF. The CDR3 nucleotides read TGTGCCAGCAGCTTCGAACTAGCGCACACAGATACGCAGTATTTT. This chain joins TRBV7-9 and TRBJ2-3, with 7 bases identical to TRBD2. In germline, CDR1 is SEHNR, CDR2 FQNEAQ (reference sequence). The V and J ends lost 3 bases and 2 bases, in that order; junction bases with no gene match: 5. The CDR3 has 15 residues.

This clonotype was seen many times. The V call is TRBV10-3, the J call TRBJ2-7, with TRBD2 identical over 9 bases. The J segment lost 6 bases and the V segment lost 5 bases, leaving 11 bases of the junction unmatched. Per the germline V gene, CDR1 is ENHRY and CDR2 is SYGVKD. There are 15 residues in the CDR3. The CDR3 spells CAISSIAGASGEQYF. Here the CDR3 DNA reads TGTGCCATCAGTAGTATAGCGGGAGCATCTGGCGAGCAGTACTTC.

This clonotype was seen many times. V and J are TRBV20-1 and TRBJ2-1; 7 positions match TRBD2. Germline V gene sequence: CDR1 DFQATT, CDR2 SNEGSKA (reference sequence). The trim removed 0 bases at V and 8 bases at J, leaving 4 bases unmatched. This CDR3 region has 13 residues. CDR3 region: CSARDRGVDEQFF. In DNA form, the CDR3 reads TGCAGTGCTAGAGACCGGGGGGTGGATGAGCAGTTCTTC.

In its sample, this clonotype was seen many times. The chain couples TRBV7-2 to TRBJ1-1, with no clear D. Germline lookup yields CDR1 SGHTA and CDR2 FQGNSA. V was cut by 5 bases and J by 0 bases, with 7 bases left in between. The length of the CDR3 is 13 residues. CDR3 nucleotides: TGTGCCAGCAGCGCCTTAATGAACACTGAAGCTTTCTTT. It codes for CASSALMNTEAFF.

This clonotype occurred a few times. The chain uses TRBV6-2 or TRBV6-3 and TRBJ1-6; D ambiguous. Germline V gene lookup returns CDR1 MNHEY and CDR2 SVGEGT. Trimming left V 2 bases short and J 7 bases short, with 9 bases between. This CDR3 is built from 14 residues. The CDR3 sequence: CASSYRPQNSPLHF. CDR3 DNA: TGTGCCAGCAGTTACCGACCTCAGAATTCACCCCTCCACTTT.

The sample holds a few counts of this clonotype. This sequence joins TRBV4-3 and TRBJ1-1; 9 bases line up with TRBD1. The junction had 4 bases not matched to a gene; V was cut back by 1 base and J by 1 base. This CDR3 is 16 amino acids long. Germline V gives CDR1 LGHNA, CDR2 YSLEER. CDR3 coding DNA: TGCGCCAGCAGCCAAGGGTGGGACAGGGAGAACACTGAAGCTTTCTTT. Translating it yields CASSQGWDRENTEAFF.

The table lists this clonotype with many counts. CDR3 residues: CASRRAGGPYNEQFF. CDR3 nucleotide sequence: TGTGCCAGCAGAAGGGCGGGAGGGCCCTACAATGAGCAGTTCTTC. The chain joins TRBV2 to TRBJ2-1; 9 nucleotides align to TRBD2. The length of the CDR3 is 15 residues. V shed 6 bases and J 2 bases; nucleotides not matched to a gene: 5. Germline V gives CDR1 SNHLY, CDR2 FYNNEI.

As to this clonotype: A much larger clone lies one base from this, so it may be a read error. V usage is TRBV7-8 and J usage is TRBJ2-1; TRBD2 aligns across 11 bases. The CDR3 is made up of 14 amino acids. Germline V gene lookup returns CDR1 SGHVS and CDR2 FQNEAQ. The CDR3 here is CASRGLAEGNEQIF. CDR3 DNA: TGTGCCAGCCGGGGACTAGCGGAAGGCAATGAGCAGATCTTC.

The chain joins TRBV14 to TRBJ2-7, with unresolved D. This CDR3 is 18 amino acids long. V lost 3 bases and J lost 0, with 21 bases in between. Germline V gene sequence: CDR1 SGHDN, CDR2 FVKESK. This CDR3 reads CASSQVGSFSQSSYEQYF. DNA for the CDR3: TGTGCCAGCAGCCAGGTTGGCAGTTTCTCCCAAAGCTCCTACGAGCAGTACTTC.

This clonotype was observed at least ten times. The CDR3 DNA reads as TGCAGTGAGCAGGGCTCCTACAATGAGCAGTTCTTC. Its translation is CSEQGSYNEQFF. This chain connects TRBV20-1 to TRBJ2-1, with D possibly being TRBD1 (5 bases). From germline, CDR1 is DFQATT and CDR2 SNEGSKA (reference sequence). V gave up 7 bases and J gave up 0 bases, with 7 bases separating them. There are 12 residues in the CDR3.

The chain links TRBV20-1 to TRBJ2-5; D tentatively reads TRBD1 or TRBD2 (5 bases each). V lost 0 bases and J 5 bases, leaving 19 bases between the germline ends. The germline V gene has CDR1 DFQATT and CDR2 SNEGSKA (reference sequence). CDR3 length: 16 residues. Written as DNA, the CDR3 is TGCAGTGCTAGAGATATAGATAGGGGTCCGGGGGAGACCCAGTACTTC. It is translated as CSARDIDRGPGETQYF.

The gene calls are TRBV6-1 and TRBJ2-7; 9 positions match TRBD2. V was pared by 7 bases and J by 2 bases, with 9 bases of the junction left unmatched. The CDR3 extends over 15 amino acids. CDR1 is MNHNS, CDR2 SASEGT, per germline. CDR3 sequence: CASIPGAGGPYEQYF. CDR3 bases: TGTGCCAGCATCCCAGGTGCGGGAGGGCCCTACGAGCAGTACTTC.

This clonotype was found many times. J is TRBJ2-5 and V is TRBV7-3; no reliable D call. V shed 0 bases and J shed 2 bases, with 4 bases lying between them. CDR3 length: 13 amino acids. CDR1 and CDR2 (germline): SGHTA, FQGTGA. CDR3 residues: CASSLTPQETQYF. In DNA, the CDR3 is TGTGCCAGCAGCTTAACCCCACAAGAGACCCAGTACTTC.

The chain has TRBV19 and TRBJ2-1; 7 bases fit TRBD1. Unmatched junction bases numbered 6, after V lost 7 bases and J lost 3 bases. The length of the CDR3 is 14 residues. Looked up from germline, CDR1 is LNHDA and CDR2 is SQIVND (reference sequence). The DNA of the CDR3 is TGTGCCAGTACCCCCAGGGGGAACTACAATGAGCAGTTCTTC. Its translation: CASTPRGNYNEQFF. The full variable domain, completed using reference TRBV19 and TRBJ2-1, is DGGITQSPKYLFRKEGQNVTLSCEQNLNHDAMYWYRQDPGQGLRLIYYSQIVNDFQKGDIAEGYSVSREKKESFPLTVTSAQKNPTAFYLCASTPRGNYNEQFFGPGTRLTVL.

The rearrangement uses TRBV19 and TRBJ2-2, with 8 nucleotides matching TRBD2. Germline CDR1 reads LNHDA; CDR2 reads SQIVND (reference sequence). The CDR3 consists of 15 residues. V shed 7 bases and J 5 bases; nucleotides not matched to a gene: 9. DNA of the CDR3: TGTGCCAGTAACGGGGAGCGGGGGATTACCGGGGAGCTGTTTTTT. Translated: CASNGERGITGELFF.

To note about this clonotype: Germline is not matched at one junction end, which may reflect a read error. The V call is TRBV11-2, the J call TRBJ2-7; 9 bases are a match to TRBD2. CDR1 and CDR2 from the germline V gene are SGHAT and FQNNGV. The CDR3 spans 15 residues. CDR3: CASSQDPSGKGEQYF. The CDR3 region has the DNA TGCGCCAGCAGCCAAGACCCTAGCGGGAAAGGCGAGCAGTACTTC. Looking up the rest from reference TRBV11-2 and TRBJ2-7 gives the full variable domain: EAGVAQSPRYKIIEKRQSVAFWCNPISGHATLYWYQQILGQGPKLLIQFQNNGVVDDSQLPKDRFSAERLKGVDSTLKIQPAKLEDSAVYLCASSQDPSGKGEQYFGPGTRLTVT.

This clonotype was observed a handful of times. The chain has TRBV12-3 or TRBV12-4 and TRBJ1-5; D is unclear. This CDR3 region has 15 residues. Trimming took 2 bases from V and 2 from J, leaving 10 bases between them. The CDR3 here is CASSLRGRGNQPQHF. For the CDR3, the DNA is TGTGCCAGCAGTTTACGGGGAAGGGGCAATCAGCCCCAGCATTTT.

CDR3 region: CASSSTGLAPSSTDTQYF. CDR3 nucleotides: TGTGCCAGCAGCTCTACCGGACTAGCTCCTTCTAGCACAGATACGCAGTATTTT. The rearrangement uses TRBV5-5 and TRBJ2-3; 8 bases map to TRBD2. V shed 3 bases, J shed 0 bases, and the junction held 12 bases outside the gene matches. This CDR3 comprises 18 residues. The germline gives CDR1 SGHKS, CDR2 YYEKEE (reference sequence).

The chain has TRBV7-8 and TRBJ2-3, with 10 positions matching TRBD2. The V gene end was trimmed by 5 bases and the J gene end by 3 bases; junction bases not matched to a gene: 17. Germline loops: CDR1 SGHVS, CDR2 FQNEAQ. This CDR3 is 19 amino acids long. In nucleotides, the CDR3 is TGTGCCAGCAGCCGACGCCTAGCGGGAGTTAGGGAGGGGACAGATACGCAGTATTTT. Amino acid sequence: CASSRRLAGVREGTDTQYF.

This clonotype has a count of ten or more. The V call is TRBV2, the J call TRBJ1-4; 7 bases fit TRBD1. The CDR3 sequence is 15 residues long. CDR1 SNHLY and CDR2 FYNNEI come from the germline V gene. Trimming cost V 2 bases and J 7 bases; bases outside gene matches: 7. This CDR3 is CASSESEGAREKLFF. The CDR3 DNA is TGTGCCAGCAGTGAATCGGAGGGGGCGCGTGAAAAACTGTTTTTT.

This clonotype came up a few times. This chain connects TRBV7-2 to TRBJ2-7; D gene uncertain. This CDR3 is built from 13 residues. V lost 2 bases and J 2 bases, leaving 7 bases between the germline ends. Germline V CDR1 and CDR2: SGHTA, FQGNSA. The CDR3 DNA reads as TGTGCCAGCAGCTTAAAGGGCCCCTACGAGCAGTACTTC. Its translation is CASSLKGPYEQYF. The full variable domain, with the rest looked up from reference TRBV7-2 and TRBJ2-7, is GAGVSQSPSNKVTEKGKDVELRCDPISGHTALYWYRQSLGQGLEFLIYFQGNSAPDKSGLPSDRFSAERTGGSVSTLTIQRTQQEDSAVYLCASSLKGPYEQYFGPGTRLTVT.